This is a list of T cell receptor beta chains from one sample in a study of blood T cell repertoires in COVID-19. The repertoire was sequenced with immunoSEQ multiplex PCR; TCRdb's copy has only in-frame clones and lacks some. The sample shows fewer than 350,000 clones, approximately 84% of them seen only once. The sequenced material came from peripheral blood. The receptor source for this set is a woman in her 30s who had recovered from COVID-19. Both conserved end residues are part of each CDR3. The D gene is left open where the match is weak. Clone size is shown for a subset of rows, as once, few, many or a class of expanded clone.

>TRBJ1-2|.|TRBV3-1/TRBV3-2|.
CASRAGGGYTF
TGTGCCAGCAGAGCGGGCGGGGGCTACACCTTC
>TRBJ1-1|.|TRBV5-4|.
CASSQQGALANTEAFF
TGTGCCAGCAGCCAACAGGGAGCCCTAGCGAACACTGAAGCTTTCTTT
>TRBJ1-2|.|TRBV7-9|.
CASSFDTSYGYTF
TGTGCCAGCAGCTTCGACACAAGCTATGGCTACACCTTC
>TRBJ2-7|.|TRBV6-5|TRBD1
CASRSGQGPRNEQYF
TGTGCCAGCAGGTCGGGACAGGGGCCTAGGAACGAGCAGTACTTC
>TRBJ1-6|.|TRBV19|.
CASSGTGLRSPLHF
TGTGCCAGTAGTGGCACAGGGCTTCGCTCACCCCTCCACTTT
>TRBJ2-7|.|TRBV28|TRBD2
CASISGRAYEQYF
TGTGCCAGCATAAGCGGGAGGGCCTACGAGCAGTACTTC
>TRBJ1-1|few|TRBV2|.
CASTPVWQAEAFF
TGTGCCAGCACCCCAGTTTGGCAAGCTGAAGCTTTCTTT
>TRBJ1-2|.|TRBV5-4|TRBD1
CASSLTGVVSFYTF
TGTGCCAGCAGCTTGACAGGGGTTGTTTCGTTCTACACCTTC
>TRBJ2-1|.|TRBV5-1|.
CASSLGAGNEQFF
TGCGCCAGCAGCTTGGGCGCAGGGAATGAGCAGTTCTTC
>TRBJ1-6|.|TRBV28|TRBD1
CASSLSPGTGSTSPLHF
TGTGCCAGCAGTTTATCCCCCGGGACAGGGTCTACTTCACCCCTCCACTTT
>TRBJ1-3|.|TRBV19|.
CASSIRDKNSGNTIYF
TGTGCCAGTAGTATCCGGGACAAAAACTCTGGAAACACCATATATTTT
>TRBJ2-2|.|TRBV9|TRBD1
CASSGGQQLGTGELFF
TGTGCCAGCAGCGGGGGACAGCAGCTAGGCACCGGGGAGCTGTTTTTT
>TRBJ2-2|once|TRBV9|.
CASSVIAGNTGELFF
TGTGCCAGCAGCGTAATCGCGGGGAACACCGGGGAGCTGTTTTTT
>TRBJ1-2|.|TRBV7-9|TRBD1
CASSDRGTANNGYTF
TGTGCCAGCAGCGATCGTGGGACAGCAAATAATGGCTACACCTTC
>TRBJ1-5|.|TRBV6-5|.
CASSYGGTQGPQHF
TGTGCCAGCAGTTATGGCGGGACCCAGGGGCCCCAGCATTTT
>TRBJ1-4|.|TRBV6-2/TRBV6-3|.
CASSFDRGEKLFF
TGTGCCAGCAGTTTTGACAGAGGCGAAAAACTGTTTTTT
>TRBJ1-5|.|TRBV13|.
CASSLQRDQPQHF
TGTGCCAGCAGCTTGCAGCGAGATCAGCCCCAGCATTTT
>TRBJ1-6|.|TRBV5-4|TRBD1
CASRSTYGTGHSPLHF
TGTGCCAGCAGATCAACGTACGGGACAGGGCACTCACCCCTCCACTTT
>TRBJ1-2|.|TRBV30|.
CAWSEGRGAPGYTF
TGTGCCTGGAGTGAGGGCAGGGGAGCTCCAGGCTACACCTTC
>TRBJ2-1|.|TRBV19|TRBD1
CASTGWGQGADEQFF
TGTGCCAGTACCGGATGGGGACAGGGGGCAGATGAGCAGTTCTTC
>TRBJ2-1|once|TRBV11-1|.
CASSFRTANNEQFF
TGTGCCAGCAGCTTCCGGACAGCGAACAATGAGCAGTTCTTC
>TRBJ2-3|.|TRBV7-9|.
CASSPKRTDTQYF
TGTGCCAGCAGCCCAAAGAGGACAGATACGCAGTATTTT
>TRBJ2-1|.|TRBV7-2|TRBD2
CASSTRSLAGFYNEQFF
TGTGCCAGCAGCACCCGCTCACTAGCGGGATTCTACAATGAGCAGTTCTTC
>TRBJ1-5|.|TRBV2|.
CASSGGLRIRQPQHF
TGTGCCAGCTCCGGGGGGTTAAGGATACGTCAGCCCCAGCATTTT
>TRBJ2-2|.|TRBV27|.
CASSRIEVRRFFGELFF
TGTGCCAGCAGCCGCATCGAGGTTCGACGCTTCTTCGGGGAGCTGTTTTTT
>TRBJ2-5|.|TRBV6-1|TRBD2
CASSEVREGGETQYF
TGTGCCAGCAGTGAAGTTAGGGAGGGAGGAGAGACCCAGTACTTC
>TRBJ2-7|.|TRBV5-1|.
CASRTTLRPHEQYF
TGCGCCAGCCGGACAACCTTGAGACCCCACGAGCAGTACTTC
>TRBJ2-7|.|TRBV4-1|.
CASSQDQQASEQYF
TGCGCCAGCAGCCAAGATCAACAAGCGAGCGAGCAGTACTTC
>TRBJ1-4|few|TRBV18|TRBD1
CASSHGTGGEKLFF
TGTGCCAGCTCACACGGGACAGGGGGCGAAAAACTGTTTTTT
>TRBJ1-3|.|TRBV19|.
CASNRVGENTIYF
TGTGCCAGTAATCGGGTTGGTGAAAACACCATATATTTT
>TRBJ1-2|.|TRBV28|TRBD1
CASSSGTVYGYTF
TGTGCCAGCAGTTCAGGGACAGTCTATGGCTACACCTTC
>TRBJ2-3|.|TRBV6-4|.
CASSLSPQGADTQYF
TGTGCCAGCAGCCTATCACCTCAGGGTGCAGATACGCAGTATTTT
>TRBJ2-1|.|TRBV5-4|TRBD1
CASSFQGDYNEQFF
TGTGCCAGCAGCTTCCAGGGGGACTACAATGAGCAGTTCTTC
>TRBJ2-6|.|TRBV3-1/TRBV3-2|TRBD1
CASSQDEGQGLFGANVLTF
TGTGCCAGCAGCCAAGATGAGGGACAGGGGCTATTTGGGGCCAACGTCCTGACTTTC
>TRBJ2-3|.|TRBV5-1|.
CASSLQGVTDTQYF
TGCGCCAGCAGCTTACAGGGAGTGACAGATACGCAGTATTTT
>TRBJ2-7|.|TRBV5-6|TRBD2
CASSTITSGRYYEQYF
TGTGCCAGCAGCACCATTACTAGCGGGAGGTACTACGAGCAGTACTTC
>TRBJ2-2|.|TRBV3-1/TRBV3-2|.
CASMRESTGELFF
TGTGCCAGCATGCGGGAATCCACCGGGGAGCTGTTTTTT
>TRBJ2-5|.|TRBV4-1|TRBD2
CASRGLAGEETQYF
TGCGCCAGCAGAGGACTAGCGGGAGAAGAGACCCAGTACTTC
>TRBJ2-2|once|TRBV19|.
CASSIIGDTGELFF
TGTGCCAGTAGTATAATAGGAGACACCGGGGAGCTGTTTTTT
>TRBJ2-7|.|TRBV27|.
CASSLGARANGEQYF
TGTGCCAGCAGTTTAGGAGCGAGGGCGAACGGCGAGCAGTACTTC
>TRBJ1-1|.|TRBV5-6|.
CASSSYLVKNTEAFF
TGTGCCAGCAGTTCCTACCTCGTGAAGAACACTGAAGCTTTCTTT
>TRBJ2-1|.|TRBV30|.
CAWSDTRGSQFF
TGTGCCTGGAGTGATACCCGGGGGTCTCAGTTCTTC
>TRBJ2-3|.|TRBV12-3/TRBV12-4|.
CASGWGVDTQYF
TGTGCCAGCGGGTGGGGAGTAGATACGCAGTATTTT
>TRBJ2-1|.|TRBV2|TRBD2
CASSAGGGAYNEQFF
TGTGCCAGCAGTGCTGGCGGGGGGGCCTACAATGAGCAGTTCTTC
>TRBJ2-7|.|TRBV4-1|.
CASSQGRGSYEQYF
TGCGCCAGCAGCCAAGGACGGGGGTCCTACGAGCAGTACTTC
>TRBJ1-2|few|TRBV6-5|.
CATQAETGLYGYTF
TGTGCCACCCAAGCCGAAACAGGGCTCTATGGCTACACCTTC
>TRBJ2-1|once|TRBV18|TRBD1
CASSPPRETGNYNEQFF
TGTGCCAGCTCACCACCGAGGGAGACAGGGAACTACAATGAGCAGTTCTTC
>TRBJ1-3|.|TRBV19|.
CASSINGYSGNTIYF
TGTGCCAGTAGTATTAACGGTTACTCTGGAAACACCATATATTTT
>TRBJ2-3|few|TRBV7-2|.
CASSLTSSTDTQYF
TGTGCCAGCAGCCTCACTAGCAGCACAGATACGCAGTATTTT
>TRBJ1-1|.|TRBV7-9|.
CASTNGGAEAFF
TGTGCCAGCACTAACGGAGGGGCTGAAGCTTTCTTT
>TRBJ2-5|.|TRBV7-9|TRBD1
CASSFPGQGQSETQYF
TGTGCCAGCAGCTTCCCGGGACAGGGACAATCAGAGACCCAGTACTTC
>TRBJ1-1|few|TRBV5-1|TRBD1
CASSVTGSNTEAFF
TGCGCCAGCAGCGTGACAGGGAGCAACACTGAAGCTTTCTTT
>TRBJ2-7|once|TRBV21-1|.
CASSMRYYYYEQYF
TGTGCCAGCAGCATGCGGTACTATTACTACGAGCAGTACTTC